The 9 T cell receptor beta chains below come from one sample, sequenced in a study of cytomegalovirus exposure and HLA in healthy donors. The PCR had 60 Vbeta and 13 Jbeta primers. Repertoires were generated with immunoSEQ multiplex PCR, while TCRdb's copy carries only in-frame clones and drops some. The sample has over 150,000 clones, 82% seen once. Sequenced material: PBMCs. The receptors shown here come from a boy aged 2-15 years in good health and CMV-seronegative.

The chain employs TRBV4-3 and TRBJ1-1, with D tentatively TRBD1 (5 bases). Germline V lookup: CDR1 LGHNA, CDR2 YSLEER. Trimming removed 2 bases at V and 5 bases at J, with 12 bases between. The CDR3 is 14 residues long. CDR3 nucleotide sequence: TGCGCCAGCAGCCAAATTGGGGGGAGGACTGAAGCTTTCTTT. Translation: CASSQIGGRTEAFF.

This chain joins TRBV9 and TRBJ1-6; D not resolved. The germline V gene has CDR1 SGDLS and CDR2 YYNGEE. The V gene lost 2 bases and the J gene lost 7 bases, with 16 bases spanning the gap. This CDR3 contains 16 residues. The CDR3 sequence: CASSVGLLTLNSPLHF. The DNA for the CDR3 is TGTGCCAGCAGCGTTGGCTTGCTGACATTAAATTCACCCCTCCACTTT.

The chain carries TRBV7-6 and TRBJ2-3, with TRBD2 matching over 13 bases. Unmatched junction bases numbered 5, after V lost 0 bases and J lost 2 bases. There are 18 residues in the CDR3. The germline V gene has CDR1 SGHVS and CDR2 FNYEAQ. For the CDR3, the DNA is TGTGCCAGCAGCTTAGCGAGGACTAGCGGGGGTTTCACAGATACGCAGTATTTT. Protein: CASSLARTSGGFTDTQYF.

The V gene is TRBV4-1, the J gene TRBJ2-3; 8 nucleotides agree with TRBD2. Germline V gene data show CDR1 as MGHRA and CDR2 as YSYEKL. CDR3 length: 17 residues. Losses at the gene ends were 1 base for V and 4 bases for J; bases not matched to a gene: 10. For the CDR3, the DNA is TGCGCCAGCAGCCAAGGGATGGTAGCGGGGACCGCAGATACGCAGTATTTT. Translated, it gives CASSQGMVAGTADTQYF.

This sequence joins TRBV10-3 and TRBJ1-3, with 7 bases aligning to TRBD1. Germline V gene sequence: CDR1 ENHRY, CDR2 SYGVKD. Losses at the gene ends were 5 bases for V and 4 bases for J; bases not matched to a gene: 8. This CDR3 contains 15 residues. CDR3 nucleotide sequence: TGTGCCATCAGTCGGATAGGGGGCTTCGGAAACACCATATATTTT. This codes for CAISRIGGFGNTIYF.

The genes are TRBV11-2 and TRBJ1-1; D gene uncertain. This CDR3 comprises 14 residues. Trimming left V 1 base short and J 3 bases short, with 9 bases between. The germline CDR1 and CDR2 sequences are SGHAT and FQNNGV. CDR3 sequence reads: CASSLAGSDTEAFF. As DNA, the CDR3 is TGTGCCAGCAGCTTAGCCGGGTCGGACACTGAAGCTTTCTTT.

The genes are TRBV29-1 and TRBJ2-1; TRBD2 matches 8 bases. Germline V CDR1 and CDR2: SQVTM, ANQGSEA. V dropped 5 bases and J dropped 10; count of bases not matched to a gene: 10. CDR3 size: 13 residues. CDR3: CSVLRGALEEQFF. Here the CDR3 DNA reads TGCAGCGTTCTGCGGGGGGCTCTAGAAGAGCAGTTCTTC.

The V call is TRBV7-2, the J call TRBJ1-1; D remains ambiguous. The CDR3 consists of 14 residues. Germline lookup yields CDR1 SGHTA and CDR2 FQGNSA. Trimming pared 5 bases from V and 3 bases from J, leaving 13 bases between. CDR3 in DNA: TGTGCCAGCAGCCTCCGGGGAGGAGACACTGAAGCTTTCTTT. It yields the protein CASSLRGGDTEAFF.

The chain carries TRBV11-2 and TRBJ2-7; 7 bases fit TRBD2. There are 14 residues in the CDR3. The germline V gene encodes CDR1 SGHAT and CDR2 FQNNGV. Germline trimming cut 3 bases from V and 3 bases from J; bases unmatched to any gene: 5. The CDR3 region has the DNA TGTGCCAGCAGCTTTAAAGCGGGGAACTACGAGCAGTACTTC. Protein product: CASSFKAGNYEQYF.